This T cell receptor beta chain was sequenced in a study of identical twins. Whole-study findings and limits: The study drew conclusions from cross-sectional statistical analysis, not from following the same donors. The models systematically underestimated how much out-of-frame TCR alpha was shared in monozygotic twins. Memory repertoires showed no such pattern, whereas abundant cord blood beta clonotypes carried fewer insertions.

Concerning this clonotype itself: Its antigen is currently unknown.

A universal primer site arose from template switching, and cDNA bore unique molecular identifiers. Via MiXCR, TCRdb re-called the 5' RACE reads, giving one row per CDR3 protein. The repertoire consists of 1.5 million to 2 million distinct CDR3 sequences, with around 33% occurring once and the leading ten covering 0.27%. CDR3 length: 16 amino acids. Germline CDR1 is SGHVS and CDR2 is FNYEAQ. V lost 5 bases and J lost 2, with 16 bases in between. This chain joins TRBV7-6 and TRBJ1-3; D may be TRBD1 (6 bases). The sequencing input was cord blood. This TCR was recovered from a newborn girl in good health. Here the CDR3 reads CASSLMGGQAGNTIYF. CDR3 DNA sequence: TGTGCCAGCAGCCTAATGGGGGGGCAAGCTGGAAACACCATATATTTT.